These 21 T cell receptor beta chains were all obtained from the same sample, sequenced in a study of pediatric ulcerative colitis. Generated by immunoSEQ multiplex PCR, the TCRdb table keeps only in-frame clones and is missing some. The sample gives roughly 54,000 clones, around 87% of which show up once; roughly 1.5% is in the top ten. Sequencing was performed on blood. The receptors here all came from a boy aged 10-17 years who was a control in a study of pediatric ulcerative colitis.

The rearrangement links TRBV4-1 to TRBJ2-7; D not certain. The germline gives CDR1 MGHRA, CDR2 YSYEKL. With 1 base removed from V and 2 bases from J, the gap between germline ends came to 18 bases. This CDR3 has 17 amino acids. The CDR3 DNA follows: TGCGCCAGCAGCCAAGGGGGAATAGCCCAGAACACCTACGAGCAGTACTTC. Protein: CASSQGGIAQNTYEQYF.

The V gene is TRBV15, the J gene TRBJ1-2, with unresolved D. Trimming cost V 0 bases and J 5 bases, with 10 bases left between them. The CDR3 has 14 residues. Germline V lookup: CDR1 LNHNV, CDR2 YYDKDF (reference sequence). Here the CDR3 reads CATSRDRRGYGYTF. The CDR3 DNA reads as TGTGCCACCAGCAGAGATCGACGGGGTTATGGCTACACCTTC.

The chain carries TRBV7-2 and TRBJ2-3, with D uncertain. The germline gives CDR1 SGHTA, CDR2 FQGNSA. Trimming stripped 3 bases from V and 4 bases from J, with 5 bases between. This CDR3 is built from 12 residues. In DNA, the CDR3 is TGTGCCAGCAGCTTCTCATCAGATACGCAGTATTTT. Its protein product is CASSFSSDTQYF.

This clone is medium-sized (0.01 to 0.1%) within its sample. CDR3 region: CASSAAGQGSYEQYF. The CDR3 DNA reads TGTGCCAGCAGCGCCGCGGGACAGGGGTCCTACGAGCAGTACTTC. The chain is built from TRBV9 and TRBJ2-7; 10 bases map to TRBD1. J gave up 1 base and V 3 bases, and 4 bases lay outside the gene matches. Germline V gene lookup returns CDR1 SGDLS and CDR2 YYNGEE. This CDR3 region has 15 residues.

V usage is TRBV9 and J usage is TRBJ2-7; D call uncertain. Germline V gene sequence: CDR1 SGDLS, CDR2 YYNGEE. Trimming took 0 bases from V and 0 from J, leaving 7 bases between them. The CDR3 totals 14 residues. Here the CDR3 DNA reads TGTGCCAGCAGCGTAGAGGGCCTCTCCTACGAGCAGTACTTC. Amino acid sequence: CASSVEGLSYEQYF. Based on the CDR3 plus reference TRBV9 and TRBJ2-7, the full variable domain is DSGVTQTPKHLITATGQRVTLRCSPRSGDLSVYWYQQSLDQGLQFLIQYYNGEERAKGNILERFSAQQFPDLHSELNLSSLELGDSALYFCASSVEGLSYEQYFGPGTRLTVT.

CDR3 sequence: CASSSRAATYEQYF. In nucleotides, the CDR3 is TGTGCCAGCAGTTCAAGGGCGGCAACCTACGAGCAGTACTTC. V usage is TRBV6-5 and J usage is TRBJ2-7; no firm D call. CDR3 length: 14 amino acids. Germline-derived CDR1 and CDR2 are MNHEY and SVGAGI. V lost 4 bases and J lost 2, with 12 bases in between.

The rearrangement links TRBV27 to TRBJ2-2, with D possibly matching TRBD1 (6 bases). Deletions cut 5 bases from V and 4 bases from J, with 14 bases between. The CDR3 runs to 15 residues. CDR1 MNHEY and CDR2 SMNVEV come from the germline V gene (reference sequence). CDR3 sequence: CASSRTVLGTGELFF. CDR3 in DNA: TGTGCCAGCAGTAGGACAGTCTTAGGCACCGGGGAGCTGTTTTTT.

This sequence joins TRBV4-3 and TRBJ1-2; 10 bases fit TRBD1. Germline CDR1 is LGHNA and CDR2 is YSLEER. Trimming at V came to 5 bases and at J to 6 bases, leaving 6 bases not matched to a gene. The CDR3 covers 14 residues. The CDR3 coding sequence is TGCGCCAGCAGCAGACAGGGGGCGTTTAATGGCTACACCTTC. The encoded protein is CASSRQGAFNGYTF.

The CDR3 protein is CASSSGLAGGPFTNEQFF. The CDR3 DNA reads as TGTGCCAGCAGCTCGGGACTAGCGGGAGGTCCCTTTACAAATGAGCAGTTCTTC. The V call is TRBV7-9, the J call TRBJ2-1, with 15 nucleotides matching TRBD2. The germline gives CDR1 SEHNR, CDR2 FQNEAQ (reference sequence). The V gene end was trimmed by 4 bases and the J gene end by 7 bases; junction bases not matched to a gene: 11. The CDR3 runs 18 residues.

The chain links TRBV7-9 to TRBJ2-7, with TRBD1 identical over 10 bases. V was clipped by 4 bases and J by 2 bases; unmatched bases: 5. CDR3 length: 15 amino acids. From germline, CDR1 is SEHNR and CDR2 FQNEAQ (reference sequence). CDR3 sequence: CASSSRGQGTYEQYF. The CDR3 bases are TGTGCCAGCAGCTCGAGGGGACAGGGGACCTACGAGCAGTACTTC.

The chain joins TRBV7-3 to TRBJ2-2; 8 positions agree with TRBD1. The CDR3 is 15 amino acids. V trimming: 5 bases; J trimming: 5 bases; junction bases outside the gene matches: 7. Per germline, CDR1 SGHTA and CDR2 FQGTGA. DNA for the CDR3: TGTGCCAGCAGCCCCCGACAGGGGAAAACCGGGGAGCTGTTTTTT. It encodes CASSPRQGKTGELFF.

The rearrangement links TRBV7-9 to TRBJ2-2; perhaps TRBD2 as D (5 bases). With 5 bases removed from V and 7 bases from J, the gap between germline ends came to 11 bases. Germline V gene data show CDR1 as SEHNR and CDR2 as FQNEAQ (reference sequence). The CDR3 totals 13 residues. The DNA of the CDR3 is TGTGCCAGCAGCCTCCTTAGCGTCGGGGAGCTGTTTTTT. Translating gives CASSLLSVGELFF.

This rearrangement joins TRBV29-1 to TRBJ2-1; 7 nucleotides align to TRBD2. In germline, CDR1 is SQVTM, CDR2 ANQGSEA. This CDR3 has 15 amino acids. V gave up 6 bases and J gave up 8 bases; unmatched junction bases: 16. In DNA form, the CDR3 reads TGCAGCGTCGCCGGGGGAGCGGGACGTAACGATGAGCAGTTCTTC. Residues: CSVAGGAGRNDEQFF.

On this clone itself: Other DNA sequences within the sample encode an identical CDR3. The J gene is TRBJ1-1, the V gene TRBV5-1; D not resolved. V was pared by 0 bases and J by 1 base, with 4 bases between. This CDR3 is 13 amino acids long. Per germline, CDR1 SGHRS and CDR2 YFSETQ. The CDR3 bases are TGCGCCAGCAGCTTGGGCGGGAACACTGAAGCTTTCTTT. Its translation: CASSLGGNTEAFF.

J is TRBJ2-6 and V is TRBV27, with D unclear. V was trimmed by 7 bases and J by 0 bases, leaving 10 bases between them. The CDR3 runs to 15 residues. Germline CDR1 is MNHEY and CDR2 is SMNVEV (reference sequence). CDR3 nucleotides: TGTGCCAGCAAGACGCCGGGCTCTGGGGCCAACGTCCTGACTTTC. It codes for CASKTPGSGANVLTF.

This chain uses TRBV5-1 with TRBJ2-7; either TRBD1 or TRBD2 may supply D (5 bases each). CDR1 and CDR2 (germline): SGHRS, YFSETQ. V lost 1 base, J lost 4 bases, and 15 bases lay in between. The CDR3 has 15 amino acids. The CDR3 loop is CASSLLEGTVYEQYF. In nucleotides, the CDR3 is TGCGCCAGCAGCTTGTTGGAAGGGACGGTTTACGAGCAGTACTTC.

The CDR3 spells CASRGGSGLNQPQHF. The CDR3 bases are TGTGCCAGCCGAGGTGGGTCGGGACTCAATCAGCCCCAGCATTTT. The rearrangement uses TRBV18 and TRBJ1-5, with D possibly matching TRBD1 (5 bases). V shed 8 bases and J shed 3 bases, with 17 bases lying between them. This CDR3 has 15 amino acids. Germline values: CDR1 KGHSH, CDR2 LQKENI.

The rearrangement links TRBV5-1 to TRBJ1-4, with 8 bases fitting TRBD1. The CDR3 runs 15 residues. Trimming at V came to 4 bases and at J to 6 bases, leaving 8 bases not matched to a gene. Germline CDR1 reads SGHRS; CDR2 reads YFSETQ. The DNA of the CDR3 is TGCGCCAGCAGCCCCCAGGGGGCGGGGTATGAAAAACTGTTTTTT. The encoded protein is CASSPQGAGYEKLFF.

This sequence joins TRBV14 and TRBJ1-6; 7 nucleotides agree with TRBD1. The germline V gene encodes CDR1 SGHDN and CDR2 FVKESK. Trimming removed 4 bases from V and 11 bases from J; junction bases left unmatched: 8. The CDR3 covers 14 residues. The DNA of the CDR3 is TGTGCCAGCAGCCGGACAGGATCTTACCCACCCCTCCACTTT. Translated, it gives CASSRTGSYPPLHF.

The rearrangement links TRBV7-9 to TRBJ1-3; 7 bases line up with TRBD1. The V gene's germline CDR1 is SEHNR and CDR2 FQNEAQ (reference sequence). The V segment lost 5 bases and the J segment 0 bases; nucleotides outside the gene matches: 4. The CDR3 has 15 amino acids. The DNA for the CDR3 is TGTGCCAGCAGCGCGGACAGGTACTCTGGAAACACCATATATTTT. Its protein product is CASSADRYSGNTIYF. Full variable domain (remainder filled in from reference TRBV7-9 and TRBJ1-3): DTGVSQNPRHKITKRGQNVTFRCDPISEHNRLYWYRQTLGQGPEFLTYFQNEAQLEKSRLLSDRFSAERPKGSFSTLEIQRTEQGDSAMYLCASSADRYSGNTIYFGEGSWLTVV.

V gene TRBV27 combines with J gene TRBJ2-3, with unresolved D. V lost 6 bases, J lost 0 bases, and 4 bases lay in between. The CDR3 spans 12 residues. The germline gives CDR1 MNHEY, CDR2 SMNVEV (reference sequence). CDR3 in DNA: TGTGCCAGCAGCCCCAGCACAGATACGCAGTATTTT. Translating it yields CASSPSTDTQYF.